One sample yielded the 30 T cell receptor beta chains listed below, sequenced in a study of spatial heterogeneity in lung cancer. Via MiXCR, TCRdb re-called the 5' RACE reads, giving one row per CDR3 protein. Seen here are around 60,000 distinct CDR3 sequences, about 8% observed once, and the top ten hold over 12%. Noted time point: sample taken at primary tumor resection. In each case, whole RNA from tumor, nontumor lung or frozen PBMC was sequenced unsorted. This material consisted of PBMCs, taken at surgery. These receptors originate from a female donor with early-stage non-small cell lung cancer.

This clonotype was seen at least ten times. This chain connects TRBV6-2 or TRBV6-3 to TRBJ1-6; D is uncertain. V lost 2 bases, J lost 5 bases, and 13 bases lay in between. The CDR3 runs 16 residues. Germline values: CDR1 MNHEY, CDR2 SVGEGT. CDR3 in DNA: TGTGCCAGCAGTTACCCCCCCAGGAGAAATAATTCACCCCTCCACTTT. Translating gives CASSYPPRRNNSPLHF.

This clonotype appeared a few times. The J gene is TRBJ2-3, the V gene TRBV27, with TRBD2 as a possible D gene (6 bases). There are 12 residues in the CDR3. Per the germline V gene, CDR1 is MNHEY and CDR2 is SMNVEV (reference sequence). Trimming pared 2 bases from V and 12 bases from J, leaving 12 bases between. The CDR3 DNA sequence: TGTGCCAGCAGTTTAGGAGGGAGCCGACAGTATTTT. It codes for CASSLGGSRQYF.

This clonotype has a count of ten or more. CDR3 sequence reads: CASSLWGGYTEAFF. The CDR3 DNA follows: TGTGCCAGCAGTTTATGGGGCGGTTACACTGAAGCTTTCTTT. The chain has TRBV28 and TRBJ1-1; no clear D gene. The CDR3 has 14 amino acids. Germline CDR1 and CDR2: MDHEN and SYDVKM. Trimming took 0 bases from V and 3 from J, leaving 8 bases between them. Complete variable domain (other parts from reference TRBV28 and TRBJ1-1): DVKVTQSSRYLVKRTGEKVFLECVQDMDHENMFWYRQDPGLGLRLIYFSYDVKMKEKGDIPEGYSVSREKKERFSLILESASTNQTSMYLCASSLWGGYTEAFFGQGTRLTVV.

Only a few counts were recorded for this clonotype. The V gene is TRBV28, the J gene TRBJ2-5; D unresolved. The germline V gene encodes CDR1 MDHEN and CDR2 SYDVKM. CDR3 length: 15 amino acids. V lost 3 bases and J lost 4, with 15 bases in between. This chain's CDR3 is CASSFGAGRGETQYF. The CDR3 DNA reads TGTGCCAGCAGTTTCGGCGCCGGAAGAGGAGAGACCCAGTACTTC.

This chain joins TRBV28 and TRBJ2-3; perhaps TRBD2 as D (6 bases). The CDR3 is made up of 17 amino acids. With 6 bases removed from V and 0 bases from J, the gap between germline ends came to 19 bases. Germline loops: CDR1 MDHEN, CDR2 SYDVKM. CDR3 nucleotide sequence: TGTGCCAGCAGACCGGCCGGGGGAAGGAGGAGCACAGATACGCAGTATTTT. Its protein product is CASRPAGGRRSTDTQYF. Full variable domain (outside the CDR3, taken from reference TRBV28 and TRBJ2-3): DVKVTQSSRYLVKRTGEKVFLECVQDMDHENMFWYRQDPGLGLRLIYFSYDVKMKEKGDIPEGYSVSREKKERFSLILESASTNQTSMYLCASRPAGGRRSTDTQYFGPGTRLTVL.

This clonotype was seen at least ten times. V and J are TRBV5-1 and TRBJ2-2, with TRBD1 matching over 9 bases. With 5 bases clipped from V and 5 bases from J, the junction kept 7 bases outside the gene matches. Germline V gives CDR1 SGHRS, CDR2 YFSETQ. The CDR3 extends over 15 amino acids. CDR3 coding DNA: TGCGCCAGCAGATCCCGGGACAGGGCGACCGGGGAGCTGTTTTTT. Its translation: CASRSRDRATGELFF.

This clonotype was recorded a few times. This chain connects TRBV7-3 to TRBJ2-5, with D hard to call. Germline V gene data show CDR1 as SGHTA and CDR2 as FQGTGA. The CDR3 runs to 13 residues. Trimming left V 3 bases short and J 1 base short, with 6 bases between. The CDR3 sequence is CASSFAGQETQYF. The CDR3 bases are TGTGCCAGCAGCTTCGCAGGCCAAGAGACCCAGTACTTC.

The chain recombines TRBV5-1 with TRBJ2-5; perhaps TRBD2 as D (5 bases). V was pared by 4 bases and J by 2 bases, with 12 bases between. Germline V gives CDR1 SGHRS, CDR2 YFSETQ. The length of the CDR3 is 14 residues. The CDR3: CASSVGSGQETQYF. The CDR3 DNA reads TGCGCCAGCAGCGTCGGGTCGGGACAAGAGACCCAGTACTTC. The full variable domain, rest sourced from reference TRBV5-1 and TRBJ2-5, is KAGVTQTPRYLIKTRGQQVTLSCSPISGHRSVSWYQQTPGQGLQFLFEYFSETQRNKGNFPGRFSGRQFSNSRSEMNVSTLELGDSALYLCASSVGSGQETQYFGPGTRLLVL.

This clonotype has only a few counts. The chain carries TRBV5-1 and TRBJ2-2; D gene uncertain. CDR1 and CDR2 from the germline V gene are SGHRS and YFSETQ. The CDR3 sequence is 17 residues long. V lost 1 base and J lost 0, with 13 bases in between. CDR3 amino acids: CASSLIAGEPNTGELFF. The CDR3 DNA is TGCGCCAGCAGCTTGATTGCTGGGGAACCGAACACCGGGGAGCTGTTTTTT.

In its sample, this clonotype was seen many times. The chain combines TRBV12-3 or TRBV12-4 with TRBJ1-5; tentatively, D is TRBD1 (6 bases). V shed 4 bases and J shed 4 bases, with 17 bases lying between them. The CDR3 sequence is 16 residues long. CDR3 loop: CASSWGAGVWNQPQHF. CDR3 coding DNA: TGTGCCAGCAGTTGGGGTGCAGGGGTGTGGAATCAGCCCCAGCATTTT.

In this sample, this clonotype turned up many times. The gene calls are TRBV20-1 and TRBJ2-3; 8 bases are a match to TRBD2. Germline V gene data show CDR1 as DFQATT and CDR2 as SNEGSKA (reference sequence). J lost 0 bases, V lost 0 bases, and 8 bases had no gene match. The CDR3 runs to 17 residues. The CDR3 DNA sequence: TGCAGTGCTAGAGAGACCCGACTAGCGCTTAGCACAGATACGCAGTATTTT. Amino acid sequence: CSARETRLALSTDTQYF.

The V call is TRBV6-5, the J call TRBJ1-2, with TRBD1 identical over 8 bases. The V gene's germline CDR1 is MNHEY and CDR2 SVGAGI. V trimming: 2 bases; J trimming: 2 bases; junction bases outside the gene matches: 4. The CDR3 loop spans 15 amino acids. The CDR3 reads CASSYGTGGNYGYTF. As DNA, the CDR3 is TGTGCCAGCAGTTACGGTACAGGGGGAAACTATGGCTACACCTTC.

This clonotype was found many times. The chain couples TRBV6-5 to TRBJ1-3, with D tentatively TRBD1 (6 bases). The CDR3 has 15 residues. V was pared by 6 bases and J by 2 bases, with 14 bases between. Germline V CDR1 and CDR2: MNHEY, SVGAGI. The CDR3 DNA reads TGTGCCAGCAGGGCAATTACAGGGCCTGGAAACACCATATATTTT. Its protein product is CASRAITGPGNTIYF.

This clonotype has only a few counts. The chain links TRBV18 to TRBJ2-7; D remains ambiguous. The CDR3 runs 12 residues. Looked up from germline, CDR1 is KGHSH and CDR2 is LQKENI. Trimming cost V 6 bases and J 3 bases, with 9 bases left between them. This chain's CDR3 is CASSWESYEQYF. In DNA form, the CDR3 reads TGTGCCAGCTCTTGGGAAAGCTACGAGCAGTACTTC.

To note about this clonotype: A much more abundant neighbour one base away suggests this may be a read error. The genes are TRBV19 and TRBJ1-5; D is unclear. This CDR3 region has 15 residues. CDR1 is LNHDA and CDR2 is SQIVND in the germline V gene (reference sequence). Trimming removed 7 bases at V and 3 bases at J, with 16 bases between. CDR3 amino acids: CASKRGPSDNQPQHF. In DNA, the CDR3 is TGTGCCAGTAAGAGAGGACCGAGTGACAATCAGCCCCAGCATTTT.

The chain joins TRBV20-1 to TRBJ2-3, with 8 bases fitting TRBD2. J lost 4 bases, V lost 6 bases, and 6 bases had no gene match. The CDR3 totals 13 residues. Germline-derived CDR1 and CDR2 are DFQATT and SNEGSKA (reference sequence). CDR3 in amino acids: CSAPTSGADTQYF. CDR3 DNA sequence: TGCAGTGCCCCAACTAGCGGAGCAGATACGCAGTATTTT.

This clonotype was observed at least ten times. The V call is TRBV6-1, the J call TRBJ1-5, with no clear D. The CDR3 is made up of 12 amino acids. Germline V gene lookup returns CDR1 MNHNS and CDR2 SASEGT. V lost 8 bases and J 5 bases, leaving 10 bases between the germline ends. The CDR3 DNA sequence: TGTGCCAGCCACTCCTCGGATCAGCCCCAGCATTTT. Translated: CASHSSDQPQHF.

This clonotype came up many times. One end of the junction varies from germline; a read error may be responsible. The genes are TRBV7-7 and TRBJ2-5; possible D gene TRBD2, 5 bases. Germline V CDR1 and CDR2: SSHAT, FNYEAQ (reference sequence). This CDR3 has 15 residues. CDR3 sequence: CASSLARARGETQYF. The CDR3 DNA is TGTGCTAGCAGCTTAGCTCGGGCACGGGGAGAGACCCAGTACTTC.

This clonotype was counted only a few times. The chain employs TRBV7-6 and TRBJ1-1; D is possibly TRBD1 (6 bases). Germline V lookup: CDR1 SGHVS, CDR2 FNYEAQ. The CDR3 totals 13 residues. V lost 5 bases, J lost 4 bases, and 11 bases lay in between. In nucleotides, the CDR3 is TGTGCCAGCAGCAAAGGGGGGGGCACTGAAGCTTTCTTT. Its protein product is CASSKGGGTEAFF. Supplemented by reference TRBV7-6 and TRBJ1-1, the full variable domain reads GAGVSQSPRYKVTKRGQDVALRCDPISGHVSLYWYRQALGQGPEFLTYFNYEAQQDKSGLPNDRFSAERPEGSISTLTIQRTEQRDSAMYRCASSKGGGTEAFFGQGTRLTVV.

This clonotype was seen at least ten times. This chain links TRBV28 with TRBJ2-7, with D unresolved. Trimming removed 3 bases at V and 1 base at J, with 7 bases between. The CDR3 length is 13 residues. CDR1 and CDR2 (germline): MDHEN, SYDVKM. The CDR3 here is CASSFPESYEQYV. CDR3 sequence (DNA): TGTGCCAGCAGTTTCCCGGAATCCTACGAGCAGTACGTC.

A few counts support this clonotype. V is TRBV5-1 and J is TRBJ1-1, with TRBD1 identical over 7 bases. V gave up 6 bases and J gave up 2 bases; unmatched junction bases: 7. The germline V gene encodes CDR1 SGHRS and CDR2 YFSETQ. CDR3 size: 14 residues. The CDR3 nucleotides are TGCGCCAGCAACGACGCAGGGGGAAACACTGAAGCTTTCTTT. It encodes CASNDAGGNTEAFF.

This clonotype came up a few times. V gene TRBV6-5 combines with J gene TRBJ1-4, with TRBD1 matching over 10 bases. Germline CDR1 MNHEY, CDR2 SVGAGI. V was pared by 6 bases and J by 0 bases, with 4 bases of the junction left unmatched. This CDR3 spans 16 amino acids. CDR3 sequence reads: CASSPGQGTTNEKLFF. CDR3 DNA: TGTGCCAGCAGCCCGGGACAGGGGACAACTAATGAAAAACTGTTTTTT.

The V and J genes are TRBV7-3 and TRBJ2-1; D not certain. Trimming removed 3 bases from V and 5 bases from J, with 14 bases in between. Germline V gives CDR1 SGHTA, CDR2 FQGTGA. The CDR3 is made up of 15 amino acids. CDR3 sequence reads: CASSFFPQPNNEQFF. The CDR3 bases are TGTGCCAGCAGCTTTTTTCCCCAACCAAACAATGAGCAGTTCTTC.

This sequence joins TRBV3-1 and TRBJ2-5; 14 bases agree with TRBD2. The CDR3 has 15 amino acids. Trimming at V came to 5 bases and at J to 4 bases, leaving 3 bases not matched to a gene. CDR1 is LGHDT, CDR2 YNNKEL, per germline (reference sequence). CDR3 sequence (DNA): TGTGCCAGCAGCGGGACTAGCGGGAGTAGAGAGACCCAGTACTTC. This sequence encodes CASSGTSGSRETQYF.

This clonotype has a count of ten or more. The chain joins TRBV5-1 to TRBJ1-1, with TRBD1 as a possible D gene (6 bases). Looked up from germline, CDR1 is SGHRS and CDR2 is YFSETQ. The CDR3 is 15 amino acids. V lost 0 bases and J 5 bases, leaving 14 bases between the germline ends. CDR3 in amino acids: CASSLDLGAGTEAFF. The CDR3 DNA sequence: TGCGCCAGCAGCTTGGATCTGGGGGCAGGGACTGAAGCTTTCTTT.

This clonotype was seen a few times. The chain joins TRBV29-1 to TRBJ2-7; 8 bases agree with TRBD1. From germline, CDR1 is SQVTM and CDR2 ANQGSEA. CDR3 length: 16 residues. Trimming cost V 7 bases and J 1 base; bases outside gene matches: 15. Here the CDR3 reads CSAPGQVEPKSYEQYV. The DNA for the CDR3 is TGCAGCGCCCCGGGACAGGTTGAACCCAAGTCCTACGAGCAGTACGTC.

This clonotype was counted ten times or more. V usage is TRBV7-3 and J usage is TRBJ2-5; the D gene could be TRBD1 or TRBD2 (5 bases each). CDR3 length equals 13 residues. V gave up 8 bases and J gave up 5 bases, with 15 bases separating them. CDR1 SGHTA and CDR2 FQGTGA come from the germline V gene. CDR3 nucleotide sequence: TGTGCCAGCTCTACTAGGGGTAGGGAGACCCAGTACTTC. Translation: CASSTRGRETQYF. Filled out from reference TRBV7-3 and TRBJ2-5, the complete variable domain reads GAGVSQTPSNKVTEKGKYVELRCDPISGHTALYWYRQSLGQGPEFLIYFQGTGAADDSGLPNDRFFAVRPEGSVSTLKIQRTERGDSAVYLCASSTRGRETQYFGPGTRLLVL.

This clonotype occurred many times. The J gene is TRBJ2-1, the V gene TRBV7-8; the D gene could be TRBD1 or TRBD2 (8 bases each). Germline values: CDR1 SGHVS, CDR2 FQNEAQ. Trimming stripped 6 bases from V and 4 bases from J, with 19 bases between. This CDR3 spans 16 amino acids. The DNA of the CDR3 is TGTGCCAGCAGTTTCGGGGGGGACAGGCGATACAATGAGCAGTTCTTC. It translates to CASSFGGDRRYNEQFF.

The chain joins TRBV7-2 to TRBJ2-1; 10 bases are a match to TRBD2. CDR1 SGHTA and CDR2 FQGNSA come from the germline V gene. This CDR3 has 15 amino acids. Trimming took 4 bases from V and 7 from J; bases not matched to a gene: 7. This CDR3 reads CASSSSGRAWNEQFF. The CDR3 nucleotides are TGTGCCAGCAGCTCCAGCGGGAGGGCCTGGAATGAGCAGTTCTTC.

The chain employs TRBV6-5 and TRBJ2-7; 11 bases match TRBD2. In germline, CDR1 is MNHEY, CDR2 SVGAGI. With 6 bases clipped from V and 2 bases from J, the junction kept 6 bases outside the gene matches. The CDR3 loop spans 15 amino acids. For the CDR3, the DNA is TGTGCCAGCAGCCGTACTAGCGGGAGAACCTACGAGCAGTACTTC. It specifies CASSRTSGRTYEQYF.